This TCR beta chain was recorded in a study of CD8+CD57+ T cells in acquired aplastic anemia. There are 16 residues in the CDR3. CDR1 is SGHTA, CDR2 FQGNSA, per germline. Trimming removed 0 bases at V and 3 bases at J, with 12 bases between. Both TCR beta VDJ combination and CDR3 sequence profiling were carried out. Genomic DNA was the template for this profiling. Using its own MiXCR run on the reads, TCRdb lists one record per CDR3 protein. The table includes some 290,000 distinct CDR3 sequences, 45% to 70% detected once. In this sample, this clonotype turned up once. The source material was sorted CD4+, CD8+, or CD8+CD57+ T cells (not recorded which) from PBMCs. The chain uses TRBV7-2 and TRBJ2-1, with TRBD2 as a possible D gene (5 bases). The sequence was collected from a human donor with severe aplastic anemia or a healthy control (not recorded which). CDR3: CASSLANQRYYNEQFF. Here the CDR3 DNA reads TGTGCCAGCAGCTTAGCGAACCAGCGGTACTACAATGAGCAGTTCTTC.